The 3 T cell receptor beta chains listed next were all sequenced from one sample in a study of T cells after yellow fever vaccination. TCRdb used MiXCR to reprocess the 5' RACE reads, holding one entry per CDR3 protein. The data show some 120,000 distinct CDR3 sequences, roughly 10% seen once. The material was CD8+ T cells sorted from PBMCs, obtained on the day of the yellow fever booster vaccination. Receptors were obtained from a man aged 18 to 30 who received the YFV17D yellow fever vaccine.

This clonotype was seen more than once but under ten times. The chain couples TRBV14 to TRBJ2-6, with 8 bases aligning to TRBD1. V lost 4 bases to trimming and J lost 4 bases; unmatched junction nucleotides: 18. Germline V lookup: CDR1 SGHDN, CDR2 FVKESK. The CDR3 is 20 amino acids. In nucleotides, the CDR3 is TGTGCCAGCAGCCTGGGGATCTATGGACAGGGAATGTACGGGGCCAACGTCCTGACTTTC. Translation: CASSLGIYGQGMYGANVLTF.

This clonotype has a count of ten or more. The chain has TRBV12-3 or TRBV12-4 and TRBJ2-5; a possible D gene is TRBD2 (6 bases). The V gene lost 3 bases and the J gene lost 4 bases, with 15 bases spanning the gap. The CDR3 is 15 amino acids. The CDR3 protein is CASSLDYSLAETQYF. The CDR3 DNA reads TGTGCCAGCAGTTTGGACTACTCTCTCGCAGAGACCCAGTACTTC.

The chain combines TRBV6-1 with TRBJ1-3; D call uncertain. Looked up from germline, CDR1 is MNHNS and CDR2 is SASEGT. The CDR3 spans 16 residues. With 1 base removed from V and 0 bases from J, the gap between germline ends came to 10 bases. CDR3: CASSEDPAVSGNTIYF. CDR3 DNA: TGTGCCAGCAGTGAAGATCCCGCCGTCTCTGGAAACACCATATATTTT.